What follows are 6 T cell receptor beta chains derived from one specimen sequenced in a study of cytomegalovirus exposure and HLA in healthy donors. With 60 Vbeta and 13 Jbeta primers, the PCR was carried out. Here immunoSEQ multiplex PCR was the method, and the copy in TCRdb shows in-frame clones only, minus some. In the table there are about 200,000 clones, roughly four fifths of which are singletons. Material for sequencing was PBMCs. Receptors originate from a man between 18 and 29 years old in good health and CMV-seronegative.

The sample holds one count of this clone. The rearrangement joins TRBV5-8 to TRBJ2-2, with TRBD2 matching 8 bases. Unmatched junction bases numbered 5, after V lost 5 bases and J lost 2 bases. This CDR3 has 15 residues. CDR1 is SGHTS, CDR2 YDEGEE, per germline. The DNA for the CDR3 is TGTGCCAGCAGGAAGCGGGAGCCTAACACCGGGGAGCTGTTTTTT. This encodes CASRKREPNTGELFF. Drawing the rest from reference TRBV5-8 and TRBJ2-2, the complete variable domain is EAGVTQSPTHLIKTRGQQATLRCSPISGHTSVYWYQQALGLGLQFLLWYDEGEERNRGNFPPRFSGRQFPNYSSELNVNALELEDSALYLCASRKREPNTGELFFGEGSRLTVL.

This clone was counted a few times. The chain has TRBV5-1 and TRBJ2-1, with D possibly TRBD2 on 6 matching bases. The ends were cut back, 5 bases at V and 5 bases at J, with 14 bases in the middle. The CDR3 sequence is 14 residues long. Germline-derived CDR1 and CDR2 are SGHRS and YFSETQ. The CDR3 sequence: CASRLAYSHNEQFF. The DNA of the CDR3 is TGCGCCAGCAGGCTAGCGTATTCACACAATGAGCAGTTCTTC. Looking up the rest from reference TRBV5-1 and TRBJ2-1 gives the full variable domain: KAGVTQTPRYLIKTRGQQVTLSCSPISGHRSVSWYQQTPGQGLQFLFEYFSETQRNKGNFPGRFSGRQFSNSRSEMNVSTLELGDSALYLCASRLAYSHNEQFFGPGTRLTVL.

Only one count was recorded for this clone. The chain combines TRBV7-2 with TRBJ2-7; 8 bases map to TRBD1. Germline CDR1 SGHTA, CDR2 FQGNSA. Losses at the gene ends were 4 bases for V and 0 bases for J; bases not matched to a gene: 2. The CDR3 runs 14 residues. The CDR3 DNA sequence: TGTGCCAGCAGCTCGGGGACAGGCTCCTACGAGCAGTACTTC. Translated: CASSSGTGSYEQYF.

The rearrangement joins TRBV9 to TRBJ2-7; 7 bases map to TRBD1. V was pared by 4 bases and J by 0 bases, with 4 bases of the junction left unmatched. Germline-derived CDR1 and CDR2 are SGDLS and YYNGEE. The CDR3 contains 14 residues. Here the CDR3 DNA reads TGTGCCAGCAGCCTGGACAGGAGCTCCTACGAGCAGTACTTC. As protein: CASSLDRSSYEQYF.

Concerning this clone: In the same sample, other DNA sequences code for this CDR3. The V gene is TRBV4-3, the J gene TRBJ2-6, with TRBD1 matching 10 bases. There are 17 residues in the CDR3. V was clipped by 1 base and J by 1 base; unmatched bases: 1. In germline, CDR1 is LGHNA, CDR2 YSLEER. CDR3: CASSQGTGGSGANVLTF. The DNA for the CDR3 is TGCGCCAGCAGCCAAGGGACAGGGGGGTCTGGGGCCAACGTCCTGACTTTC.

The rearrangement links TRBV7-2 to TRBJ2-3; 9 nucleotides match TRBD1. V gave up 3 bases and J gave up 4 bases; unmatched junction bases: 5. CDR1 is SGHTA and CDR2 is FQGNSA in the germline V gene. The CDR3 contains 15 residues. CDR3 DNA: TGTGCCAGCAGCTTCCCCGGACAGGGGCCAGATACGCAGTATTTT. This gives the protein CASSFPGQGPDTQYF. The entire variable domain, with the rest obtained from reference TRBV7-2 and TRBJ2-3, is as follows: GAGVSQSPSNKVTEKGKDVELRCDPISGHTALYWYRQSLGQGLEFLIYFQGNSAPDKSGLPSDRFSAERTGGSVSTLTIQRTQQEDSAVYLCASSFPGQGPDTQYFGPGTRLTVL.